This T cell receptor (beta chain) derives from a study of cytomegalovirus exposure and HLA in healthy donors. The PCR had 60 Vbeta and 13 Jbeta primers. TCRdb's table, derived via immunoSEQ multiplex PCR, lists solely in-frame clones and lacks some. This table holds about 57,000 clones, approximately 72% found once. The CDR3 runs to 17 residues. The trim removed 6 bases at V and 2 bases at J, leaving 10 bases unmatched. CDR1 is SNHLY, CDR2 FYNNEI, per germline. This cohort consisted of healthy bone marrow donors. Study results and caveats: Productive status was seen about 90% or about 30% of the time for most TCR beta V segments in an earlier analysis.

Concerning this clone itself: Its cognate antigen is unknown.

The J gene is TRBJ2-6, the V gene TRBV2; TRBD1 matches 7 bases. This clonotype was sampled from a woman in her fifties or sixties in good health and CMV-seronegative. The specimen sequenced was PBMCs. CDR3 nucleotides: TGTGCCAGCAGGGTGGGAATCGGGACAGCTGGGGCCAACGTCCTGACTTTC. Its protein product is CASRVGIGTAGANVLTF.